These 8 T cell receptor beta chains originate from one sample sequenced in a study of CD8 T cells in ankylosing spondylitis. The antigens for these receptors are not known. Findings and limits, study-wide: Among TCR beta sequences, a motif of 7 to 9 highly homologous variants appeared characteristic of ankylosing spondylitis blood.

TCRdb passed the 5' RACE reads through MiXCR, listing each CDR3 protein once. Of 750,000 to 850,000 distinct CDR3 sequences listed, approximately 12% are singletons. Material for sequencing was blood, either unsorted or a sorted T cell fraction (not recorded which). The receptor set was obtained from a male donor with ankylosing spondylitis.

The rearrangement uses TRBV24-1 and TRBJ1-2; no reliable D call. CDR1 and CDR2 (germline): KGHDR, SFDVKD. The CDR3 totals 12 residues. V lost 4 bases and J 6 bases, leaving 8 bases between the germline ends. CDR3 sequence reads: CATSESDHGYTF. CDR3 coding DNA: TGTGCCACCAGTGAATCCGACCATGGCTACACCTTC.

This chain connects TRBV6-2 or TRBV6-3 to TRBJ2-1, with D perhaps TRBD1 or TRBD2 (5 bases each). The CDR3 is 12 amino acids. Germline-derived CDR1 and CDR2 are MNHEY and SVGEGT. Deletions cut 4 bases from V and 10 bases from J, with 11 bases between. DNA for the CDR3: TGTGCCAGCAGTTCACGGGGCAGAGAGCAGTTCTTC. Amino acid sequence: CASSSRGREQFF.

This chain joins TRBV27 and TRBJ1-5, with D unresolved. The CDR3 consists of 15 residues. From germline, CDR1 is MNHEY and CDR2 SMNVEV (reference sequence). Trimming removed 10 bases from V and 2 bases from J, with 18 bases in between. As DNA, the CDR3 is TGTGCCACCCGGCAACTGGGAGAGGGCAATCAGCCCCAGCATTTT. It yields the protein CATRQLGEGNQPQHF.

This clonotype has a count of ten or more. J is TRBJ1-1 and V is TRBV29-1; 8 nucleotides match TRBD1. Trimming removed 8 bases from V and 4 bases from J; junction bases left unmatched: 9. Per germline, CDR1 SQVTM and CDR2 ANQGSEA. This CDR3 has 13 amino acids. The CDR3 reads CSSPGGKGTEAFF. CDR3 nucleotides: TGCAGCTCACCAGGGGGCAAGGGCACTGAAGCTTTCTTT. The full variable domain, with the rest looked up from reference TRBV29-1 and TRBJ1-1, is SAVISQKPSRDICQRGTSLTIQCQVDSQVTMMFWYRQQPGQSLTLIATANQGSEATYESGFVIDKFPISRPNLTFSTLTVSNMSPEDSSIYLCSSPGGKGTEAFFGQGTRLTVV.

The chain carries TRBV7-2 and TRBJ2-1; 8 bases line up with TRBD1. Losses at the gene ends were 2 bases for V and 6 bases for J; bases not matched to a gene: 6. The CDR3 has 15 amino acids. Germline CDR1 SGHTA, CDR2 FQGNSA. The CDR3 reads CASSLRDRRGNEQFF. The CDR3 DNA follows: TGTGCCAGCAGCTTAAGGGACAGGCGGGGCAATGAGCAGTTCTTC.

This clonotype has a count of ten or more. The rearrangement links TRBV11-1 to TRBJ2-1, with 15 bases lining up with TRBD2. Germline-derived CDR1 and CDR2 are SGHAT and FQDESV (reference sequence). V was pared by 2 bases and J by 5 bases, with 7 bases of the junction left unmatched. This CDR3 is built from 18 residues. In DNA form, the CDR3 reads TGTGCCAGCAGCTTATTGCATGGACTAGCGGGAGGGAACAATGAGCAGTTCTTC. It is translated as CASSLLHGLAGGNNEQFF. The variable domain in full, completed from reference TRBV11-1 and TRBJ2-1, reads EAEVAQSPRYKITEKSQAVAFWCDPISGHATLYWYRQILGQGPELLVQFQDESVVDDSQLPKDRFSAERLKGVDSTLKIQPAELGDSAMYLCASSLLHGLAGGNNEQFFGPGTRLTVL.

This clonotype was recorded a few times. The chain employs TRBV6-5 and TRBJ2-2; 11 bases line up with TRBD2. From germline, CDR1 is MNHEY and CDR2 SVGAGI. The CDR3 sequence is 18 residues long. The V segment lost 2 bases and the J segment 4 bases; nucleotides outside the gene matches: 9. CDR3 in DNA: TGTGCCAGCAGTTACCCCCCGACTAGCGGGACAAGCACCGGGGAGCTGTTTTTT. Its translation: CASSYPPTSGTSTGELFF.

The table lists this clonotype with a few counts. This sequence joins TRBV20-1 and TRBJ2-5; 7 nucleotides line up with TRBD2. J was trimmed by 7 bases and V by 5 bases; bases with no gene match: 10. The CDR3 spans 13 residues. Germline V lookup: CDR1 DFQATT, CDR2 SNEGSKA (reference sequence). CDR3 nucleotide sequence: TGCAGTGCTGACTCGGACGGCGGGGGGACCCAGTACTTC. Its translation is CSADSDGGGTQYF.